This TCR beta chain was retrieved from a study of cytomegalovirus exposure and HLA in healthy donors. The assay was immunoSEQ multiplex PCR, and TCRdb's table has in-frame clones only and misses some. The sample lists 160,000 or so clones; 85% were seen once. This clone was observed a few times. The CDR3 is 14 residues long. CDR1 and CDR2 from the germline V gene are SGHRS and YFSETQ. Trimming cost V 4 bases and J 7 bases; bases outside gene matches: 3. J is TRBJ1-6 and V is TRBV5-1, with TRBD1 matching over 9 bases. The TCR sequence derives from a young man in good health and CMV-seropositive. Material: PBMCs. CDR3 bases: TGCGCCAGCAGCCATGGGACAGGGAATTCACCCCTCCACTTT. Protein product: CASSHGTGNSPLHF.